The table lists the clone carrying this TCR beta chain with a count of one. The assay was immunoSEQ multiplex PCR, and TCRdb's table has in-frame clones only and misses some. The table has about 62,000 clones, 85% to 90% seen once. This entry is derived from a study of technical replicates of blood from a handful of donors. Trimming left V 7 bases short and J 5 bases short, with 20 bases between. This CDR3 spans 14 amino acids. CDR1 SQVTM and CDR2 ANQGSEA come from the germline V gene. The sequencing sample was made of PBMCs. The source of this sequence is a human donor in good health. Some clones in this sample may be carry-over from other donors' samples. The chain has TRBV29-1 and TRBJ1-1; no definite D call. The CDR3 region has the DNA TGCAGCGGCCATCGACCGGGGAAGGAGACTGAAGCTTTCTTT. The encoded protein is CSGHRPGKETEAFF.